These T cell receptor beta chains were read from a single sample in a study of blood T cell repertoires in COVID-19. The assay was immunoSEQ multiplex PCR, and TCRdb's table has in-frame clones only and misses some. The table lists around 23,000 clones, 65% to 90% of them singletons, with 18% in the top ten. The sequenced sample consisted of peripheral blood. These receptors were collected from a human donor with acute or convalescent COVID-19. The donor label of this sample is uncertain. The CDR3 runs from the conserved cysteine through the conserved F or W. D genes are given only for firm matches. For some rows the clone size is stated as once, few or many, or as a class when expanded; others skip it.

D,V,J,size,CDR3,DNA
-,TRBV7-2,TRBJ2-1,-,CASSLLPTQGNEQFF,TGTGCCAGCAGCTTACTTCCCACACAGGGAAACGAGCAGTTCTTC
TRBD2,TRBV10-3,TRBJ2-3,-,CAISDFRTSGRGGSTDTQYF,TGTGCCATCAGTGATTTCCGTACTAGCGGACGAGGAGGTAGCACAGATACGCAGTATTTT
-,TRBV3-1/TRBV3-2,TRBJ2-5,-,CASSPFLVQGETQYF,TGTGCCAGCAGCCCTTTTCTAGTTCAAGGAGAGACCCAGTACTTC
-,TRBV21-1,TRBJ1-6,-,CASSKGGLDNSPLHF,TGTGCCAGCAGCAAAGGCGGACTGGATAATTCACCCCTCCACTTT
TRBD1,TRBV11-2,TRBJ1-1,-,CASRPSGQLNTEAFF,TGTGCCAGCAGACCCTCGGGACAGTTGAACACTGAAGCTTTCTTT
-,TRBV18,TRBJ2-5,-,CASSPPTIEETQYF,TGTGCCAGCTCACCACCCACGATAGAAGAGACCCAGTACTTC
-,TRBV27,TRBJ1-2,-,CASSLAGGGGGYTF,TGTGCCAGCAGTTTAGCGGGGGGCGGGGGTGGCTACACCTTC
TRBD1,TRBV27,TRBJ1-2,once,CASSLWGTGLSGYTF,TGTGCCAGCAGTTTATGGGGGACAGGGCTCTCGGGCTACACCTTC
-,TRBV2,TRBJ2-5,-,CASRATGFQETQYF,TGTGCCAGCAGGGCCACAGGGTTCCAAGAGACCCAGTACTTC
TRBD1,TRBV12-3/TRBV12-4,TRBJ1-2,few,CASSLRGQGGYTF,TGTGCCAGCAGTTTAAGGGGACAGGGTGGCTACACCTTC
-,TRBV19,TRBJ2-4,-,CASSMTDLAKNIQYF,TGTGCCAGTAGCATGACAGATCTAGCCAAAAACATTCAGTACTTC
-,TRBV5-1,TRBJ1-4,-,CASRNRAGEKLFF,TGCGCCAGCAGGAACAGGGCTGGGGAAAAACTGTTTTTT
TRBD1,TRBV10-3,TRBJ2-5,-,CAISEPRGQGGETQYF,TGTGCCATCAGTGAGCCCCGGGGACAGGGCGGGGAGACCCAGTACTTC
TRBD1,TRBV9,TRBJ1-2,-,CASSVRTGDPYRGYTF,TGTGCCAGCAGCGTCAGGACAGGGGATCCTTATCGGGGCTACACCTTC
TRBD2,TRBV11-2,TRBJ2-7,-,CASSLGTSGYEQYF,TGTGCCAGCAGCTTAGGGACTAGCGGCTACGAGCAGTACTTC
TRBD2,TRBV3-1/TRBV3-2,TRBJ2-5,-,CASSLSSLAGGGETQYF,TGTGCCAGCAGCCTCTCGTCCCTAGCGGGGGGAGGGGAGACCCAGTACTTC
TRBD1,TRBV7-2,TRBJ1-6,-,CASSLRAGGRDSPLHF,TGTGCCAGCAGCTTACGCGCAGGGGGACGTGATTCACCCCTCCACTTT
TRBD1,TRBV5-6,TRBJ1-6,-,CASSLTGGSYNSPLHF,TGTGCCAGCAGCTTGACAGGGGGCTCCTATAATTCACCCCTCCACTTT
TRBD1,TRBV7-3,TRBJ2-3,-,CASSLKGTGGITDTQYF,TGTGCCAGCAGCTTAAAGGGGACAGGGGGTATCACAGATACGCAGTATTTT